Below, 11 T cell receptor beta chains from the same sample are listed, as sequenced in a study of identical twins. TCRdb re-called the 5' RACE reads with MiXCR, one entry per CDR3 protein. The sample lists some 900,000 distinct CDR3 sequences; approximately 13% were seen once. This sample also appeared in a second study, on yellow fever vaccine responses in identical twins.

The sequencing input was PBMCs. These receptors originate from a woman younger than 30 in good health.

In this sample, this clonotype turned up a few times. The chain carries TRBV20-1 and TRBJ1-3; D is possibly TRBD1 (5 bases). Germline CDR1 DFQATT, CDR2 SNEGSKA (reference sequence). Between the trimmed V and J ends, which lost 6 bases and 0 bases, there was a span of 12 bases. The CDR3 loop spans 14 amino acids. The CDR3 DNA sequence: TGCAGTGCGGGGGGTACAAACTCTGGAAACACCATATATTTT. Its translation is CSAGGTNSGNTIYF.

The rearrangement links TRBV7-6 to TRBJ2-1, with D possibly being TRBD1 (7 bases). This CDR3 is 16 amino acids long. Germline CDR1 is SGHVS and CDR2 is FNYEAQ. The V gene lost 5 bases and the J gene lost 2 bases, with 16 bases spanning the gap. The CDR3 reads CASSPGGGTPYNEQFF. Written as DNA, the CDR3 is TGTGCCAGCAGCCCCGGAGGGGGCACGCCCTACAATGAGCAGTTCTTC.

This clonotype was observed a few times. The gene calls are TRBV18 and TRBJ2-1, with TRBD2 matching over 7 bases. Germline values: CDR1 KGHSH, CDR2 LQKENI. The CDR3 covers 14 residues. V was clipped by 8 bases and J by 9 bases; unmatched bases: 13. The CDR3 DNA reads as TGTGCCAGCCGCACGGGTGCGGGAGCGGCTGAGCAGTTCTTC. This translates into CASRTGAGAAEQFF.

The genes are TRBV5-1 and TRBJ1-2; D is possibly TRBD1 (6 bases). Germline CDR1 reads SGHRS; CDR2 reads YFSETQ. This CDR3 region has 15 residues. Deletions cut 5 bases from V and 3 bases from J, with 17 bases between. The CDR3: CASRIGGIGDYGYTF. The CDR3 DNA is TGCGCCAGCAGAATAGGGGGGATCGGGGACTATGGCTACACCTTC.

This clonotype was detected ten times or more. The V gene is TRBV5-1, the J gene TRBJ2-3; D possibly corresponds to TRBD2 (7 bases). In germline, CDR1 is SGHRS, CDR2 YFSETQ. This CDR3 contains 16 residues. Trimming pared 3 bases from V and 1 base from J, leaving 15 bases between. The CDR3 loop reads CASSSAGAGRTDTQYF. As DNA, the CDR3 is TGCGCCAGCAGCTCCGCGGGGGCAGGTCGCACAGATACGCAGTATTTT.

This clonotype came up many times. This chain connects TRBV10-3 to TRBJ2-5, with 13 bases matching TRBD2. Germline trimming cut 5 bases from V and 4 bases from J; bases unmatched to any gene: 4. This CDR3 comprises 15 residues. CDR1 is ENHRY and CDR2 is SYGVKD in the germline V gene. For the CDR3, the DNA is TGTGCCATCAGTCCTGGACTAGCGGGAGTAGAGACCCAGTACTTC. It encodes CAISPGLAGVETQYF.

The rearrangement links TRBV12-3 or TRBV12-4 to TRBJ2-4, with TRBD1 matching 8 bases. V lost 5 bases to trimming and J lost 0 bases; unmatched junction nucleotides: 15. The CDR3 is 19 amino acids. The CDR3 sequence: CASSPSGTGGAGAKNIQYF. CDR3 in DNA: TGTGCCAGCAGTCCCTCCGGGACAGGAGGCGCGGGAGCCAAAAACATTCAGTACTTC.

Many counts were recorded for this clonotype. V and J are TRBV7-9 and TRBJ1-1; a possible D gene is TRBD1 (5 bases). The V gene's germline CDR1 is SEHNR and CDR2 FQNEAQ (reference sequence). The V end lost 4 bases, the J end lost 3 bases, and 12 bases lay between the germline ends. The CDR3 consists of 14 residues. The CDR3 sequence is CASSSLGVDTEAFF. CDR3 DNA: TGTGCCAGCAGCTCCCTGGGGGTCGACACTGAAGCTTTCTTT. The full variable domain, its missing parts supplied by reference TRBV7-9 and TRBJ1-1, is DTGVSQNPRHKITKRGQNVTFRCDPISEHNRLYWYRQTLGQGPEFLTYFQNEAQLEKSRLLSDRFSAERPKGSFSTLEIQRTEQGDSAMYLCASSSLGVDTEAFFGQGTRLTVV.

The chain joins TRBV10-3 to TRBJ2-3; TRBD2 agrees at 7 bases. The germline gives CDR1 ENHRY, CDR2 SYGVKD. The junction had 6 bases not matched to a gene; V was cut back by 2 bases and J by 4 bases. The CDR3 totals 15 residues. The CDR3 DNA sequence: TGTGCCATCAGTGAGGGACTAGTCGGCGCAGATACGCAGTATTTT. It is translated as CAISEGLVGADTQYF.

This clonotype has more than one count but fewer than ten. The chain has TRBV14 and TRBJ1-1; TRBD1 matches at 9 bases. Losses at the gene ends were 3 bases for V and 0 bases for J; bases not matched to a gene: 5. CDR3 length: 16 residues. Germline V gene data show CDR1 as SGHDN and CDR2 as FVKESK. The CDR3 DNA follows: TGTGCCAGCAGCCAGGGGACAGGGATAATGAACACTGAAGCTTTCTTT. Translation gives CASSQGTGIMNTEAFF.

The chain uses TRBV20-1 and TRBJ2-3; D unclear. The CDR3 covers 18 residues. Germline V gene lookup returns CDR1 DFQATT and CDR2 SNEGSKA (reference sequence). V was trimmed by 3 bases and J by 6 bases, leaving 28 bases between them. The CDR3 protein is CSASNSGNWESTWDTQYF. CDR3 coding DNA: TGCAGTGCTAGCAATTCAGGCAATTGGGAATCGACATGGGATACGCAGTATTTT.